This T cell receptor (beta chain) was observed in a study of blood T cell repertoires in COVID-19. Generated by immunoSEQ multiplex PCR, the TCRdb table keeps only in-frame clones and is missing some. The sample lists around 280,000 clones; under 90% were seen once. Germline V gives CDR1 SEHNR, CDR2 FQNEAQ (reference sequence). Trimming removed 1 base from V and 6 bases from J; junction bases left unmatched: 9. This CDR3 is built from 17 residues. The V gene is TRBV7-9, the J gene TRBJ1-6; TRBD1 matches 7 bases. The TCR comes from a woman aged 40 to 50 who had recovered from COVID-19. Specimen: PBMCs or T cells enriched from blood (not recorded which). In DNA, the CDR3 is TGTGCCAGCAGCTTAGTAGGGGGGACAGCTCCTAATTCACCCCTCCACTTT. Amino acids: CASSLVGGTAPNSPLHF.